The rows below give T cell receptor beta chains drawn from one sample of a study of T and B cells in COVID-19 patients. TCRdb fed the multiplex PCR reads into MiXCR, producing one record per CDR3 protein. The profile covers more than 15,000 distinct CDR3 sequences, with over 25% appearing a single time and approximately 3.3% taken by the ten largest. The source material was blood. Source of these receptors: a human donor who had recovered from COVID-19. Both conserved end residues are part of each CDR3. D genes are given only for firm matches. Rows may omit the clone size; those that give it use once, few, many or a size class.

v_gene	j_gene	abundance	d_gene	CDR3aa	CDR3nt
TRBV6-1	TRBJ2-3	-	-	CASRDYRAQGSDTQDW	TGTGCCAGCAGGGACTACAGGGCCCAAGGCTCAGATACGCAGGATTGG
TRBV29-1	TRBJ2-7	medium-sized	-	CSVPGSSSYEQYF	TGCAGCGTTCCCGGGTCGTCCTCCTACGAGCAGTACTTC
TRBV19	TRBJ2-2	medium-sized	TRBD2	CASSLRLAGTGELFF	TGTGCCAGTAGTCTCCGACTAGCGGGGACCGGGGAGCTGTTTTTT
TRBV7-2	TRBJ2-3	-	TRBD2	CASSRGLAVSTDTQYF	TGTGCCAGCAGCCGGGGACTAGCGGTCAGCACAGATACGCAGTATTTT
TRBV15	TRBJ2-5	medium-sized	-	CATSSWGQETQYF	TGTGCCACCAGCAGTTGGGGGCAGGAGACCCAGTACTTC
TRBV12-3/TRBV12-4	TRBJ1-6	few	TRBD1	CASSQTAGGSPLHF	TGTGCCAGCAGTCAAACCGCAGGGGGTTCACCCCTCCACTTT
TRBV6-5	TRBJ1-4	few	-	CASSYSATTNEKLFF	TGTGCCAGCAGTTACTCGGCCACAACTAATGAAAAACTGTTTTTT
TRBV6-5	TRBJ2-7	medium-sized	-	CASSLTDTYEQYF	TGTGCCAGCAGTCTGACAGACACCTACGAGCAGTACTTC
TRBV4-3	TRBJ1-2	-	-	CASSQDRIEANYGYTF	TGCGCCAGCAGCCAAGATAGGATAGAGGCTAACTATGGCTACACCTTC
TRBV4-3	TRBJ2-1	-	TRBD2	CASTESAGGRGEQFF	TGCGCCAGCACCGAATCAGCGGGAGGGCGGGGTGAGCAGTTCTTC
TRBV27	TRBJ2-1	many	-	CASSFSAAYNEQFF	TGTGCCAGCAGTTTTAGTGCAGCATACAATGAGCAGTTCTTC
TRBV6-1	TRBJ2-7	medium-sized	TRBD1	CASWDRTGYEQYF	TGTGCCAGTTGGGACAGGACAGGCTACGAGCAGTACTTC
TRBV20-1	TRBJ1-5	-	-	CSASLGWDQPQHF	TGCAGTGCTAGCTTGGGGTGGGATCAGCCCCAGCATTTT
TRBV2	TRBJ2-6	once	TRBD1	CASRHRWIDRARSSGANVLTF	TGTGCCAGCAGGCATCGATGGATAGACAGGGCTCGCAGCTCTGGGGCCAACGTCCTGACTTTC
TRBV4-3	TRBJ2-5	-	-	CASSQDMAGQETQYF	TGCGCCAGCAGCCAAGATATGGCCGGCCAAGAGACCCAGTACTTC
TRBV5-1	TRBJ2-2	few	-	CATKVRERYTGELFF	TGCGCCACGAAGGTCCGGGAGCGATACACCGGGGAGCTGTTTTTT
TRBV29-1	TRBJ1-1	many	-	CSATTTKNTEAFF	TGCAGCGCAACTACAACTAAGAACACTGAAGCTTTCTTT
TRBV7-6	TRBJ2-7	few	-	CASSETDLFYEQYF	TGTGCCAGCAGCGAGACAGACCTTTTCTACGAGCAGTACTTC
TRBV27	TRBJ2-2	many	-	CASSPRQGGTGELFF	TGTGCCAGCAGCCCTCGACAGGGAGGCACCGGGGAGCTGTTTTTT
TRBV5-1	TRBJ2-7	few	TRBD1	CASSAGTGIHEQYF	TGCGCCAGCAGCGCCGGGACAGGGATTCACGAGCAGTACTTC
TRBV10-3	TRBJ2-3	-	-	CAISSGVGGDTQYF	TGTGCCATCAGTTCGGGGGTCGGGGGTGATACGCAGTATTTT
TRBV29-1	TRBJ2-2	medium-sized	TRBD2	CSVDGGGTNTGELFF	TGCAGCGTTGACGGGGGGGGGACTAACACCGGGGAGCTGTTTTTT
TRBV6-5	TRBJ2-1	medium-sized	TRBD2	CASSPTGGSYNEQFF	TGTGCCAGCAGTCCCACGGGGGGAAGTTACAATGAGCAGTTCTTC
TRBV27	TRBJ2-3	many	TRBD2	CASSQRPAGASTDTQYF	TGTGCCAGCAGCCAACGGCCTGCGGGAGCCAGCACAGATACGCAGTATTTT
TRBV12-3/TRBV12-4	TRBJ2-5	once	TRBD1	CASSPGTGGVRETQYF	TGTGCCAGCAGCCCTGGGACAGGGGGTGTGCGAGAGACCCAGTACTTC
TRBV20-1	TRBJ2-7	few	-	CSASGGQFYEQYF	TGCAGTGCTAGCGGGGGACAGTTCTACGAGCAGTACTTC
TRBV5-6	TRBJ1-1	few	-	CASSSGNGDTEAFF	TGTGCCAGCAGTTCAGGGAATGGGGACACTGAAGCTTTCTTT
TRBV29-1	TRBJ1-1	medium-sized	-	CSVEDRKRAFF	TGCAGCGTTGAAGATCGAAAGAGGGCTTTCTTT
TRBV20-1	TRBJ2-2	-	TRBD2	CSARTSLNQYGELFF	TGCAGTGCTAGGACTAGCCTGAACCAGTACGGGGAGCTGTTTTTT
TRBV19	TRBJ2-5	medium-sized	-	CASSADGEETQYF	TGTGCCAGTAGTGCAGACGGGGAAGAGACCCAGTACTTC
TRBV5-5	TRBJ2-2	many	-	CASRDTRNTGELFF	TGTGCCAGCAGGGATACTAGGAACACCGGGGAGCTGTTTTTT
TRBV24-1	TRBJ1-2	few	-	CATRGSVDYGYTF	TGTGCCACCAGGGGATCAGTAGACTATGGCTACACCTTC
TRBV24-1	TRBJ2-5	-	-	CATSDSAQETQYF	TGTGCCACCAGTGACAGCGCTCAAGAGACCCAGTACTTC
TRBV7-2	TRBJ2-3	-	-	CASSRGAADTQYF	TGTGCCAGCAGCCGGGGGGCCGCCGATACGCAGTATTTT
TRBV4-3	TRBJ2-1	-	TRBD2	CASRRGAGLAGGDEQFF	TGCGCCAGCAGACGGGGTGCGGGGCTAGCGGGAGGGGATGAGCAGTTCTTC
TRBV6-6	TRBJ2-7	-	-	CASSSRGEQYF	TGTGCCAGCAGTTCCAGGGGCGAGCAGTACTTC
TRBV24-1	TRBJ1-2	once	-	CATEGRDYGYTF	TGTGCCACCGAGGGCCGAGACTATGGCTACACCTTC
TRBV20-1	TRBJ2-3	-	TRBD2	CSPFLAGGTDTQYF	TGCAGTCCCTTCCTAGCGGGAGGAACAGATACGCAGTATTTT